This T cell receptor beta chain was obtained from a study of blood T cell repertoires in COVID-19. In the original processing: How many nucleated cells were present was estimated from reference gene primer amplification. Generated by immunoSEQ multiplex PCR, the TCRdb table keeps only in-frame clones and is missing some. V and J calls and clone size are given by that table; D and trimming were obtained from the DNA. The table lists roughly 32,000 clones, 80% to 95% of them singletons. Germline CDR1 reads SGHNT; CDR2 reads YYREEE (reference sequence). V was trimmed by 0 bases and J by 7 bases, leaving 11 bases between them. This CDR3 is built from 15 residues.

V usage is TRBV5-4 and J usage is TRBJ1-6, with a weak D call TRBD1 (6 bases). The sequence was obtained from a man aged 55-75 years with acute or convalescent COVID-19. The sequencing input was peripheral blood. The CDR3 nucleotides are TGTGCCAGCAGCTTGGACAGGGAATCGAATTCACCCCTCCACTTT. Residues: CASSLDRESNSPLHF.